The 9 T cell receptor beta chains below come from one sample, sequenced in a study of T cell responses to AZD1222 COVID-19 vaccine. Using immunoSEQ multiplex PCR, the repertoire was profiled, and TCRdb retains in-frame clones only, with some absent. The table records about 130,000 clones, approximately 93% of them present only once. The material sequenced was peripheral blood, taken on day 0 of AZD1222 vaccination. The receptors derive from an adult in good health.

The DNA of the CDR3 is TGCGCCAGCAGCCCTCGGACAGGGAGAAACTATGGCTACACCTTC. Translation: CASSPRTGRNYGYTF. The rearrangement links TRBV4-3 to TRBJ1-2; 8 bases line up with TRBD1. The CDR3 totals 15 residues. Trimming cost V 4 bases and J 2 bases; bases outside gene matches: 6. Germline CDR1 LGHNA, CDR2 YSLEER.

V usage is TRBV5-1 and J usage is TRBJ1-5, with D possibly TRBD1 on 6 matching bases. This CDR3 has 14 residues. In germline, CDR1 is SGHRS, CDR2 YFSETQ. Between the trimmed V and J ends, which lost 1 base and 3 bases, there was a span of 8 bases. The CDR3 reads CASSLTGNNQPQHF. The DNA of the CDR3 is TGCGCCAGCAGCTTGACAGGGAACAATCAGCCCCAGCATTTT.

V is TRBV5-8 and J is TRBJ2-1, with D perhaps TRBD1 or TRBD2 (5 bases each). V was pared by 1 base and J by 0 bases, with 14 bases between. This CDR3 spans 17 amino acids. Germline lookup yields CDR1 SGHTS and CDR2 YDEGEE. The DNA of the CDR3 is TGTGCCAGCAGCTTGCCCCCCCAGAGGGGCTCCTACAATGAGCAGTTCTTC. Protein product: CASSLPPQRGSYNEQFF.

The V and J genes are TRBV5-1 and TRBJ1-1; 7 bases line up with TRBD1. With V trimmed by 3 bases and J by 0 bases, 17 bases remained unmatched. The germline V gene encodes CDR1 SGHRS and CDR2 YFSETQ. CDR3 size: 19 residues. The CDR3 here is CASSYRPSDRTYMNTEAFF. The CDR3 coding sequence is TGCGCCAGCAGCTACCGACCATCGGACAGGACCTACATGAACACTGAAGCTTTCTTT.

The chain has TRBV2 and TRBJ2-2, with D hard to call. Germline V lookup: CDR1 SNHLY, CDR2 FYNNEI. The CDR3 is 14 amino acids. V was shortened by 7 bases and J by 2 bases, with 11 bases between the two germline ends. The CDR3 sequence: CASKSSSNTGELFF. The CDR3 DNA is TGTGCCAGCAAGTCCTCGTCCAACACCGGGGAGCTGTTTTTT.

The chain carries TRBV7-2 and TRBJ2-7, with D possibly TRBD2 on 6 matching bases. The V end lost 2 bases, the J end lost 4 bases, and 12 bases lay between the germline ends. The CDR3 is 14 amino acids. CDR1 and CDR2 from the germline V gene are SGHTA and FQGNSA. DNA of the CDR3: TGTGCCAGCAGCTTATCAATTAGCGGATACGAGCAGTACTTC. Translated, it gives CASSLSISGYEQYF.

CDR3 amino acids: CASSLRQGNEKLFF. The CDR3 coding sequence is TGTGCCAGCAGCCTCCGACAGGGGAATGAAAAACTGTTTTTT. J is TRBJ1-4 and V is TRBV7-2; 8 bases fit TRBD1. Losses at the gene ends were 5 bases for V and 5 bases for J; bases not matched to a gene: 4. The CDR3 has 14 amino acids. CDR1 is SGHTA and CDR2 is FQGNSA in the germline V gene. The variable domain in full, completed from reference TRBV7-2 and TRBJ1-4, reads GAGVSQSPSNKVTEKGKDVELRCDPISGHTALYWYRQSLGQGLEFLIYFQGNSAPDKSGLPSDRFSAERTGGSVSTLTIQRTQQEDSAVYLCASSLRQGNEKLFFGSGTQLSVL.

This clone was seen a single time. The gene calls are TRBV19 and TRBJ2-5; D gene unclear. CDR1 and CDR2 (germline): LNHDA, SQIVND (reference sequence). CDR3 length equals 14 residues. V shed 2 bases and J shed 2 bases, with 9 bases lying between them. The CDR3, as DNA: TGTGCCAGTAGTATAACGGGTATACAAGAGACCCAGTACTTC. This encodes CASSITGIQETQYF.

The chain has TRBV18 and TRBJ1-1; tentative D call: TRBD1 (5 bases). Trimming pared 1 base from V and 1 base from J, leaving 10 bases between. Germline V gene sequence: CDR1 KGHSH, CDR2 LQKENI. The CDR3 loop spans 15 amino acids. The CDR3 DNA sequence: TGTGCCAGCTCACCACTCAGGAGGGGGAACACTGAAGCTTTCTTT. The encoded protein is CASSPLRRGNTEAFF.